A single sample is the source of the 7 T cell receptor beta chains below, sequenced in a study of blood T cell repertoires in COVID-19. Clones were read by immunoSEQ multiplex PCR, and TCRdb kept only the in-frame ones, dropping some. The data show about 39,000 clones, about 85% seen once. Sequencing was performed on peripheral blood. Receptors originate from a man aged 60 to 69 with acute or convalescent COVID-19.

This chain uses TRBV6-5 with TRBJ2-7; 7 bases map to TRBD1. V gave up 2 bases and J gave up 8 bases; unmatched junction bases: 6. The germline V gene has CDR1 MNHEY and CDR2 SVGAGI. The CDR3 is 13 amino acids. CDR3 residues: CASSYAGTAQQYF. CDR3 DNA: TGTGCCAGCAGTTACGCTGGGACAGCCCAGCAGTACTTC.

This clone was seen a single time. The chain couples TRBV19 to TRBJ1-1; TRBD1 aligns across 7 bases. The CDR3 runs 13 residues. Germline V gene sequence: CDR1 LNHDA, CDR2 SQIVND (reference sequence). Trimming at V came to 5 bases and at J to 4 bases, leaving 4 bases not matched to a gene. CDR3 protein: CASSENRGTEAFF. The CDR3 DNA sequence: TGTGCCAGTAGTGAGAACAGGGGCACTGAAGCTTTCTTT.

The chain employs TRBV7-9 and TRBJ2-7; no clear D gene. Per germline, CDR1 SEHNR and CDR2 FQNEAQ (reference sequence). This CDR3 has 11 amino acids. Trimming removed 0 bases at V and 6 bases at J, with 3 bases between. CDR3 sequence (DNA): TGTGCCAGCAGCTTAGCAGCCGAGCAGTACTTC. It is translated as CASSLAAEQYF.

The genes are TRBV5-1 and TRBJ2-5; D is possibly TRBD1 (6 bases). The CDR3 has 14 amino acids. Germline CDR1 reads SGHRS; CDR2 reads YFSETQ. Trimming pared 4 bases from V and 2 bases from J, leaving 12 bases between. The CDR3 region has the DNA TGCGCCAGCAGCGTCGGACAGATACAAGAGACCCAGTACTTC. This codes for CASSVGQIQETQYF. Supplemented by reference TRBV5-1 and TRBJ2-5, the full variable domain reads KAGVTQTPRYLIKTRGQQVTLSCSPISGHRSVSWYQQTPGQGLQFLFEYFSETQRNKGNFPGRFSGRQFSNSRSEMNVSTLELGDSALYLCASSVGQIQETQYFGPGTRLLVL.

In nucleotides, the CDR3 is TGTGCCAGCAGCCCTCCTAGCGGGAGGAGAACAGATACGCAGTATTTT. Translating it yields CASSPPSGRRTDTQYF. The chain recombines TRBV11-2 with TRBJ2-3, with 11 positions matching TRBD2. Germline trimming cut 5 bases from V and 3 bases from J; bases unmatched to any gene: 7. Germline CDR1 reads SGHAT; CDR2 reads FQNNGV. The CDR3 totals 16 residues.

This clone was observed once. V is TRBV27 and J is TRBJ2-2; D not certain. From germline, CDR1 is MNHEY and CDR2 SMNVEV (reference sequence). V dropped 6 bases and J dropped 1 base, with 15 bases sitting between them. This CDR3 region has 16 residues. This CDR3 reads CASSRKSPMNTGELFF. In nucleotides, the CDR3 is TGTGCCAGCAGCCGCAAAAGTCCTATGAACACCGGGGAGCTGTTTTTT.

The chain's CDR3 is CAWSAITGQPQHF. CDR3 coding DNA: TGTGCCTGGAGCGCTATAACGGGTCAGCCCCAGCATTTT. The V gene is TRBV30, the J gene TRBJ1-5; D unresolved. Per the germline V gene, CDR1 is GTSNPN and CDR2 is SVGIG (reference sequence). V lost 3 bases, J lost 6 bases, and 12 bases lay in between. The CDR3 length is 13 residues.